The rows below give T cell receptor beta chains drawn from one sample of a study of cytomegalovirus exposure and HLA in healthy donors. Repertoires were generated with immunoSEQ multiplex PCR, while TCRdb's copy carries only in-frame clones and drops some. This table has approximately 150,000 clones, approximately 85% appearing once. The sequencing input was PBMCs. These receptors all come from a girl aged 5-17 years in good health and CMV-seropositive. CDR3s include the opening cysteine and the closing phenylalanine or tryptophan. The order of the fields is D gene, V gene, clone size, J gene, CDR3 protein, CDR3 DNA. A D gene is named only where the DNA matches it firmly. Some rows mark clone size as missing; the rest say once, few, many or name a class of expanded clone.

>TRBD1|TRBV5-1|.|TRBJ1-2
CASSLGTGSYGYTF
TGCGCCAGCAGCTTGGGGACAGGTAGCTATGGCTACACCTTC
>TRBD1|TRBV27|.|TRBJ1-3
CASSLRGTAPHSSSGNTIYF
TGTGCCAGCAGTTTAAGGGGGACAGCTCCTCATAGCTCCTCTGGAAACACCATATATTTT
>TRBD1|TRBV7-8|.|TRBJ1-1
CASSPRTGLGTEAFF
TGTGCCAGCAGCCCGAGGACAGGGCTTGGAACTGAAGCTTTCTTT
>TRBD1|TRBV29-1|.|TRBJ2-7
CSASGGQGAYEQYF
TGCAGCGCCTCCGGAGGACAGGGGGCCTACGAGCAGTACTTC
>TRBD1|TRBV4-1|.|TRBJ2-7
CASSQDSAGGAYEQYF
TGCGCCAGCAGCCAAGATTCGGCAGGGGGCGCGTACGAGCAGTACTTC
>TRBD1|TRBV7-9|few|TRBJ2-5
CASSIDRAQETQYF
TGTGCCAGCAGCATTGACAGGGCCCAAGAGACCCAGTACTTC
>.|TRBV11-2|.|TRBJ1-1
CASSQTGNTEAFF
TGTGCCAGCAGCCAAACAGGGAACACTGAAGCTTTCTTT
>.|TRBV7-9|.|TRBJ2-7
CASSLAGTPSSYEQYF
TGTGCCAGCAGCTTAGCCGGGACACCGAGCTCCTACGAGCAGTACTTC
>TRBD2|TRBV7-3|.|TRBJ2-5
CASSAGTSGGPQYF
TGTGCCAGCAGCGCGGGGACTAGCGGGGGGCCCCAGTACTTC
>.|TRBV2|.|TRBJ2-2
CASIGGYTGELFF
TGTGCCAGCATTGGGGGCTACACCGGGGAGCTGTTTTTT
>.|TRBV7-8|.|TRBJ2-1
CASSPLENEQFF
TGTGCCAGCAGCCCACTTGAGAATGAGCAGTTCTTC
>TRBD2|TRBV19|.|TRBJ2-3
CASRRIGTSFDTQYF
TGTGCCAGTAGACGGATCGGGACTAGTTTTGATACGCAGTATTTT
>.|TRBV7-6|.|TRBJ2-7
CASQGNVGEQYF
TGTGCCAGCCAGGGGAACGTAGGCGAGCAGTACTTC
>TRBD1|TRBV5-4|.|TRBJ1-2
CASSPPGQGYGYTF
TGTGCCAGCAGCCCCCCGGGACAGGGTTATGGCTACACCTTC
>.|TRBV30|.|TRBJ1-1
CAWTRDNGNTEAFF
TGTGCCTGGACTAGGGACAACGGGAACACTGAAGCTTTCTTT
>.|TRBV18|once|TRBJ2-1
CASSPLTLTEQFF
TGTGCCAGCTCACCACTGACACTGACTGAGCAGTTCTTC
>.|TRBV2|.|TRBJ1-2
CASSERGGWDGYTF
TGTGCCAGCAGTGAAAGAGGGGGTTGGGATGGCTACACCTTC
>TRBD2|TRBV9|.|TRBJ2-1
CASSTGAGGREQFF
TGTGCCAGCAGCACCGGGGCGGGGGGGCGTGAGCAGTTCTTC
>.|TRBV11-3|once|TRBJ2-2
CASSLRGTGELFF
TGTGCCAGCAGCTTAAGGGGCACCGGGGAGCTGTTTTTT
>.|TRBV5-1|.|TRBJ2-7
CASSLGTNYEQYF
TGCGCCAGCAGCTTGGGGACTAACTACGAGCAGTACTTC
>TRBD1|TRBV7-8|.|TRBJ2-2
CATRDRGRVTGELFF
TGTGCCACCCGGGACAGGGGACGTGTCACCGGGGAGCTGTTTTTT
>.|TRBV7-8|.|TRBJ1-5
CASSLGAVDSQPQHF
TGTGCCAGCAGCTTAGGAGCAGTGGACTCTCAGCCCCAGCATTTT
>.|TRBV2|.|TRBJ1-6
CASSEGQYNSPLHF
TGTGCCAGCAGTGAAGGGCAGTATAATTCACCCCTCCACTTT
>TRBD1|TRBV5-1|.|TRBJ1-1
CASSLGPGTGLGDTEAFF
TGCGCCAGCAGCTTGGGCCCCGGGACAGGGCTCGGGGACACTGAAGCTTTCTTT
>.|TRBV11-3|once|TRBJ2-2
CASSLGRDTGELFF
TGTGCCAGCAGCTTAGGCAGGGACACCGGGGAGCTGTTTTTT
>TRBD1|TRBV19|.|TRBJ2-5
CASSIAGGTGGSQETQYF
TGTGCCAGTAGTATAGCTGGGGGGACAGGGGGGAGTCAAGAGACCCAGTACTTC
>.|TRBV2|.|TRBJ1-1
CATGQPSTEAFF
TGTGCCACCGGACAGCCCAGCACTGAAGCTTTCTTT
>TRBD1|TRBV9|.|TRBJ1-2
CASSVAGTGSVGYTF
TGTGCCAGCAGCGTAGCCGGGACAGGGTCGGTTGGCTACACCTTC
>.|TRBV6-1|.|TRBJ1-1
CASSATANTEAFF
TGTGCCAGCAGTGCAACAGCGAACACTGAAGCTTTCTTT
>.|TRBV6-1|.|TRBJ1-4
CASSISGAGNEKLFF
TGTGCCAGCAGTATTTCGGGTGCCGGTAATGAAAAACTGTTTTTT
>.|TRBV4-1|once|TRBJ2-1
CASSQEIATYNEQFF
TGCGCCAGCAGCCAAGAGATAGCCACCTACAATGAGCAGTTCTTC
>.|TRBV18|once|TRBJ2-7
CASSSSEAREQYF
TGTGCCAGCTCATCGAGTGAGGCGCGCGAGCAGTACTTC
>.|TRBV27|.|TRBJ2-5
CASKWFSGNQETQYF
TGTGCCAGCAAATGGTTTAGTGGTAACCAAGAGACCCAGTACTTC
>.|TRBV19|.|TRBJ2-3
CASSRPSDWGPDTQYF
TGTGCCAGTAGTAGGCCCAGCGATTGGGGGCCAGATACGCAGTATTTT
>.|TRBV7-9|.|TRBJ1-2
CASSLDRHYGYTF
TGTGCCAGCAGCTTAGACAGGCACTATGGCTACACCTTC
>.|TRBV27|once|TRBJ1-1
CASTRTGRNTEAFF
TGTGCCAGCACCCGGACGGGGAGAAACACTGAAGCTTTCTTT
>.|TRBV4-2|few|TRBJ2-1
CASSREREPYNEQFF
TGTGCCAGCAGCCGGGAGAGGGAACCCTACAATGAGCAGTTCTTC
>TRBD2|TRBV5-1|.|TRBJ2-1
CASHSGGHNEQFF
TGCGCCAGCCATAGCGGGGGGCACAATGAGCAGTTCTTC
>TRBD1|TRBV18|few|TRBJ1-5
CASSPPGTAYLQPQHF
TGTGCCAGCTCACCACCCGGGACAGCCTACCTTCAGCCCCAGCATTTT
>.|TRBV9|few|TRBJ2-3
CASSVKETQYF
TGTGCCAGCAGCGTTAAGGAGACGCAGTATTTT
>.|TRBV15|.|TRBJ1-3
CATSSGGSGNTIYF
TGTGCCACCAGCAGCGGGGGGTCTGGAAACACCATATATTTT
>TRBD1|TRBV6-5|.|TRBJ1-5
CASSTGTGGNQPQHF
TGTGCCAGCAGCACCGGGACAGGGGGCAATCAGCCCCAGCATTTT
>.|TRBV5-6|few|TRBJ1-2
CASSFGRNLGGYTF
TGTGCCAGCAGCTTTGGCCGTAATCTAGGAGGCTACACCTTC
>.|TRBV2|.|TRBJ2-5
CASRANGETQYF
TGTGCCAGCAGAGCCAACGGGGAGACCCAGTACTTC
>.|TRBV21-1|.|TRBJ2-7
CASSKARRGRYEQYF
TGTGCCAGCAGCAAAGCGCGAAGGGGTCGGTACGAGCAGTACTTC
>.|TRBV29-1|.|TRBJ1-1
CSVGGHNTEAFF
TGCAGCGTAGGGGGACACAACACTGAAGCTTTCTTT
>TRBD2|TRBV6-1|.|TRBJ2-5
CASSEVAGAGEETQYF
TGTGCCAGCAGTGAAGTAGCGGGGGCCGGGGAAGAGACCCAGTACTTC
>TRBD1|TRBV4-1|.|TRBJ1-2
CASSPTGTGLGYTF
TGCGCCAGCAGCCCTACCGGGACAGGGCTCGGCTACACCTTC
>TRBD1|TRBV27|.|TRBJ2-1
CASWVGAGQGNLGSYNEQFF
TGTGCCAGCTGGGTGGGCGCGGGACAGGGGAATTTGGGCTCCTACAATGAGCAGTTCTTC
>.|TRBV14|.|TRBJ1-4
CASSPRQTTNEKLFF
TGTGCCAGCAGCCCTAGACAGACAACTAATGAAAAACTGTTTTTT
>.|TRBV7-2|.|TRBJ2-7
CASSLAKAGQEYF
TGTGCCAGCAGCTTAGCGAAGGCAGGGCAGGAGTACTTC
>.|TRBV7-9|.|TRBJ1-1
CASSPQILNTEAFF
TGTGCCAGCAGCCCCCAAATTTTGAACACTGAAGCTTTCTTT